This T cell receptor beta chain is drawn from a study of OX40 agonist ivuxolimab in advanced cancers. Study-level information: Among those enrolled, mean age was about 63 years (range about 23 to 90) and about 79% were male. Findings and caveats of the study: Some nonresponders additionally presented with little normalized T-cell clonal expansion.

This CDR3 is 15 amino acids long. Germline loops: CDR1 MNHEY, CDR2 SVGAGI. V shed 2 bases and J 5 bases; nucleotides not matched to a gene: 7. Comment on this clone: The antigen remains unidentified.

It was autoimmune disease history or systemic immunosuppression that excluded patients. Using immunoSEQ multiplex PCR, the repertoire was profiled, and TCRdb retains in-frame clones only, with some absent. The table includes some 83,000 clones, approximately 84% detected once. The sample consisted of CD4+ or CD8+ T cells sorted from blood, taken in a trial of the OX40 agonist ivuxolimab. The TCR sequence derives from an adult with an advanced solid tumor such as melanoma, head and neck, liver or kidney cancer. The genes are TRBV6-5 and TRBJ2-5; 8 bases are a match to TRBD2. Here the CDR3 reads CASSYQGLEIETQYF. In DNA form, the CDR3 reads TGTGCCAGCAGTTACCAGGGACTAGAAATTGAGACCCAGTACTTC.